Shown below are 28 T cell receptor beta chains from a single sample sequenced in a study of technical replicates of blood from four donors (dated by TCRdb to the late 2010s). Library creation used the immunoSEQ multiplex PCR assay. Drawn from immuneACCESS, this table holds only the in-frame rearrangements with V and J called that TCRdb kept. Clones are partly lost; checked studies trace under half to an unresolved V gene and leave the rest unexplained. The sample table holds about 80,000 clones, of which nearly 99% were seen once. The ten largest clones take up over 0.2% of the sample. Sequenced input: T cells isolated from PBMCs. These TCRs come from a human donor in good health.

J is TRBJ2-1 and V is TRBV5-1, with 8 bases aligning to TRBD1. CDR1 and CDR2 from the germline V gene are SGHRS and YFSETQ. This CDR3 is built from 15 residues. V trimming: 4 bases; J trimming: 2 bases; junction bases outside the gene matches: 5. The CDR3 nucleotides are TGCGCCAGCAGCCCGTGGGACAGGACCTACAATGAGCAGTTCTTC. This encodes CASSPWDRTYNEQFF.

The genes are TRBV7-9 and TRBJ2-7, with D unclear. The germline V gene has CDR1 SEHNR and CDR2 FQNEAQ (reference sequence). V lost 5 bases and J 3 bases, leaving 8 bases between the germline ends. The CDR3 covers 12 residues. The chain's CDR3 is CASSPPYYEQYF. CDR3 bases: TGTGCCAGCAGCCCCCCTTACTACGAGCAGTACTTC.

The chain is built from TRBV6-5 and TRBJ1-2; D is ambiguous. CDR3 length equals 15 residues. Germline V gives CDR1 MNHEY, CDR2 SVGAGI. Deletions cut 8 bases from V and 3 bases from J, with 19 bases between. CDR3 residues: CASGTDPTYYYGYTF. Written as DNA, the CDR3 is TGTGCCAGCGGAACAGATCCCACCTACTACTATGGCTACACCTTC.

This chain joins TRBV2 and TRBJ1-5; unclear D gene. This CDR3 is 14 amino acids long. V lost 1 base and J 6 bases, leaving 10 bases between the germline ends. Per the germline V gene, CDR1 is SNHLY and CDR2 is FYNNEI. The CDR3 nucleotides are TGTGCCAGCAGTGAAGTGTACAGTAGTCAGCCCCAGCATTTT. Protein sequence: CASSEVYSSQPQHF.

The chain is built from TRBV6-5 and TRBJ2-7; the D gene is possibly TRBD2 (5 bases). Germline V lookup: CDR1 MNHEY, CDR2 SVGAGI. The V and J ends lost 4 bases and 2 bases respectively, with 9 bases between them. The CDR3 extends over 13 amino acids. The CDR3 DNA reads TGTGCCAGCAGTTTGGAGAGGGCCTACGAGCAGTACTTC. This gives the protein CASSLERAYEQYF.

The gene calls are TRBV28 and TRBJ2-7; 8 nucleotides match TRBD1. CDR3 length equals 15 residues. V dropped 7 bases and J dropped 3; count of bases not matched to a gene: 11. Germline V CDR1 and CDR2: MDHEN, SYDVKM. CDR3 bases: TGTGCCAGCACCTCCGCCCAGGGGGCGGTCTACGAGCAGTACTTC. This encodes CASTSAQGAVYEQYF.

V and J are TRBV10-1 and TRBJ2-2; D uncertain. V was cut by 7 bases and J by 7 bases, with 7 bases left in between. CDR1 WNHNN and CDR2 SYGVQD come from the germline V gene (reference sequence). The CDR3 totals 11 residues. CDR3 nucleotides: TGCGCCAGCACGAGCGACGGGGAGCTGTTTTTT. Residues: CASTSDGELFF.

The table lists this clone with a count of one. The gene calls are TRBV29-1 and TRBJ2-5, with D unclear. Trimming took 1 base from V and 7 from J, leaving 10 bases between them. CDR3 length equals 12 residues. Germline-derived CDR1 and CDR2 are SQVTM and ANQGSEA. CDR3 nucleotides: TGCAGCGTTGAAGTTTCGGGTTTGACCCAGTACTTC. Protein product: CSVEVSGLTQYF. The complete variable domain, with remaining parts taken from reference TRBV29-1 and TRBJ2-5, reads SAVISQKPSRDICQRGTSLTIQCQVDSQVTMMFWYRQQPGQSLTLIATANQGSEATYESGFVIDKFPISRPNLTFSTLTVSNMSPEDSSIYLCSVEVSGLTQYFGPGTRLLVL.

The V gene is TRBV30, the J gene TRBJ1-5; D might be TRBD1 (6 bases). Germline CDR1 and CDR2: GTSNPN and SVGIG (reference sequence). This CDR3 has 13 amino acids. V was clipped by 2 bases and J by 7 bases, with 12 bases between them. CDR3 DNA sequence: TGTGCCTGGAGTCGGGGGGCAGGGCAGCCCCAGCATTTT. It specifies CAWSRGAGQPQHF.

V is TRBV13 and J is TRBJ1-1, with D perhaps matching TRBD1 (6 bases). Trimming shortened V by 5 bases and J by 3 bases, and 16 bases separated the two germline ends. The CDR3 has 15 amino acids. Germline-derived CDR1 and CDR2 are PRHDT and FYEKMQ (reference sequence). The CDR3 sequence: CASSPTPDSHTEAFF. CDR3 DNA: TGTGCCAGCAGCCCTACCCCGGACAGTCACACTGAAGCTTTCTTT.

V usage is TRBV6-1 and J usage is TRBJ1-2, with 9 bases fitting TRBD1. The CDR3 is 16 residues long. The J segment lost 8 bases and the V segment lost 4 bases, leaving 14 bases of the junction unmatched. The germline CDR1 and CDR2 sequences are MNHNS and SASEGT. CDR3 protein: CASSAPGQGAVGGYTF. The CDR3 DNA follows: TGTGCCAGCAGTGCACCGGGACAGGGCGCTGTTGGGGGCTACACCTTC.

The chain employs TRBV4-1 and TRBJ1-5; a possible D gene is TRBD1 (5 bases). Deletions cut 1 base from V and 5 bases from J, with 15 bases between. The CDR3 has 16 amino acids. Per germline, CDR1 MGHRA and CDR2 YSYEKL. CDR3 in DNA: TGCGCCAGCAGCCAAGGTTTGGGGCTGGGTCATCAGCCCCAGCATTTT. Its protein product is CASSQGLGLGHQPQHF.

The chain has TRBV10-1 and TRBJ1-1; no clear D. The CDR3 is made up of 13 amino acids. The germline V and J ends were trimmed by 6 bases and 1 base, with 9 bases remaining between them. Germline loops: CDR1 WNHNN, CDR2 SYGVQD (reference sequence). CDR3 loop: CASRSAGNTEAFF. The CDR3 coding sequence is TGCGCCAGCAGATCGGCGGGGAACACTGAAGCTTTCTTT.

The V call is TRBV4-3, the J call TRBJ2-5, with 8 bases aligning to TRBD2. This CDR3 region has 16 residues. Germline V lookup: CDR1 LGHNA, CDR2 YSLEER. With 3 bases clipped from V and 3 bases from J, the junction kept 9 bases outside the gene matches. The CDR3 nucleotides are TGCGCCAGCAGCCAGAGGGGACTAGATTTAAAAGAGACCCAGTACTTC. This codes for CASSQRGLDLKETQYF.

The chain links TRBV5-1 to TRBJ2-2; D is uncertain. From germline, CDR1 is SGHRS and CDR2 YFSETQ. CDR3 length equals 15 residues. The ends were cut back, 3 bases at V and 3 bases at J, with 12 bases in the middle. The CDR3 nucleotides read TGCGCCAGCAGCTCGACTGAGCTTGACACCGGGGAGCTGTTTTTT. Its translation: CASSSTELDTGELFF.

This clone was seen only once. The genes are TRBV30 and TRBJ1-2; no clear D. Germline V gives CDR1 GTSNPN, CDR2 SVGIG (reference sequence). Trimming left V 0 bases short and J 6 bases short, with 11 bases between. The CDR3 loop spans 13 amino acids. The CDR3 loop is CAWSVRHLDGYTF. In nucleotides, the CDR3 is TGTGCCTGGAGTGTACGACACCTTGATGGCTACACCTTC.

V and J are TRBV10-2 and TRBJ1-2; D possibly corresponds to TRBD1 (6 bases). Germline-derived CDR1 and CDR2 are WSHSY and SAAADI. Trimming shortened V by 6 bases and J by 4 bases, and 18 bases separated the two germline ends. The CDR3 has 15 amino acids. Written as DNA, the CDR3 is TGCGCCAGCAGCCTCAGGGGTTTTGGGTCCTATGGCTACACCTTC. Residues: CASSLRGFGSYGYTF.

V usage is TRBV4-1 and J usage is TRBJ2-3, with a weak D call TRBD1 (5 bases). Germline V gene sequence: CDR1 MGHRA, CDR2 YSYEKL. The CDR3 runs to 15 residues. V was trimmed by 5 bases and J by 2 bases, leaving 14 bases between them. This chain's CDR3 is CASSWGGTDTDTQYF. DNA of the CDR3: TGCGCCAGCAGCTGGGGCGGAACAGACACAGATACGCAGTATTTT.

The rearrangement uses TRBV7-6 and TRBJ2-7, with a weak D call TRBD1 (5 bases). There are 17 residues in the CDR3. The V end lost 5 bases, the J end lost 3 bases, and 23 bases lay between the germline ends. Germline V gives CDR1 SGHVS, CDR2 FNYEAQ. CDR3 sequence reads: CASSPQSRTYLNYEQYF. CDR3 bases: TGTGCCAGCAGCCCACAAAGTCGGACATACCTCAACTACGAGCAGTACTTC.

The gene calls are TRBV7-7 and TRBJ2-5; 7 bases align to TRBD1. This CDR3 contains 13 residues. Per germline, CDR1 SSHAT and CDR2 FNYEAQ (reference sequence). V dropped 8 bases and J dropped 5; count of bases not matched to a gene: 8. CDR3 loop: CASALDRDETQYF. The CDR3 DNA follows: TGTGCCAGCGCCCTCGACAGGGACGAGACCCAGTACTTC.

The chain recombines TRBV11-3 with TRBJ2-1, with 8 positions matching TRBD2. V lost 4 bases to trimming and J lost 7 bases; unmatched junction nucleotides: 15. Germline CDR1 and CDR2: SGHNT and YENEEA. The CDR3 contains 17 residues. The CDR3 DNA reads as TGTGCCAGCAGCTCCTACGGGACTAGTAGTCTAGGGAATGAGCAGTTCTTC. This sequence encodes CASSSYGTSSLGNEQFF.

The genes are TRBV28 and TRBJ2-5; D is perhaps TRBD1 (6 bases). With 4 bases removed from V and 5 bases from J, the gap between germline ends came to 17 bases. Looked up from germline, CDR1 is MDHEN and CDR2 is SYDVKM. The CDR3 has 15 amino acids. The CDR3 DNA sequence: TGTGCCAGCAGTTCCGGCGACAGGTCGGGTGAGACCCAGTACTTC. Residues: CASSSGDRSGETQYF. Combining the CDR3 with reference TRBV28 and TRBJ2-5 gives the whole variable domain DVKVTQSSRYLVKRTGEKVFLECVQDMDHENMFWYRQDPGLGLRLIYFSYDVKMKEKGDIPEGYSVSREKKERFSLILESASTNQTSMYLCASSSGDRSGETQYFGPGTRLLVL.

The chain uses TRBV5-1 and TRBJ2-6, with a tentative D call TRBD1 (6 bases). Germline V gene sequence: CDR1 SGHRS, CDR2 YFSETQ. Trimming removed 4 bases from V and 1 base from J, with 18 bases in between. The CDR3 length is 18 residues. CDR3 DNA sequence: TGCGCCAGCAGCCAAGTACAGGGTATCGGTTCTGGGGCCAACGTCCTGACTTTC. The encoded protein is CASSQVQGIGSGANVLTF.

V is TRBV27 and J is TRBJ1-4; TRBD1 agrees at 10 bases. From germline, CDR1 is MNHEY and CDR2 SMNVEV (reference sequence). The CDR3 contains 15 residues. V was clipped by 2 bases and J by 7 bases; unmatched bases: 4. The CDR3 protein is CASSLSRTGGEKLFF. As DNA, the CDR3 is TGTGCCAGCAGTTTAAGTAGGACAGGGGGTGAAAAACTGTTTTTT.

The V gene is TRBV7-3, the J gene TRBJ2-7; D is possibly TRBD1 (5 bases). This CDR3 is built from 13 residues. The ends were cut back, 2 bases at V and 0 bases at J, with 5 bases in the middle. The germline CDR1 and CDR2 sequences are SGHTA and FQGTGA. The CDR3 DNA sequence: TGTGCCAGCAGCTTAGACAGCTCCTACGAGCAGTACTTC. Translation gives CASSLDSSYEQYF.

This clone showed up just once. CDR3 in DNA: TGTGCCAGCAGTTTTATAGGGGGCGCTAATGGCTACACCTTC. It is translated as CASSFIGGANGYTF. This rearrangement joins TRBV27 to TRBJ1-2, with 7 bases matching TRBD1. The CDR3 is made up of 14 amino acids. V gave up 3 bases and J gave up 6 bases; unmatched junction bases: 7. The germline gives CDR1 MNHEY, CDR2 SMNVEV (reference sequence).

J is TRBJ1-1 and V is TRBV6-5; no clear D. Germline-derived CDR1 and CDR2 are MNHEY and SVGAGI. Trimming stripped 4 bases from V and 0 bases from J, with 12 bases between. The CDR3 consists of 15 residues. CDR3 in DNA: TGTGCCAGCAGTTCCGGTAGGGAGGTGAACACTGAAGCTTTCTTT. Translating it yields CASSSGREVNTEAFF.

DNA of the CDR3: TGTGCCAGCAGCGTAGGGGGACAGGGTATCTCTGAAGCTTTCTTT. This codes for CASSVGGQGISEAFF. The V gene is TRBV9, the J gene TRBJ1-1; the match to TRBD1 covers 9 bases. The CDR3 length is 15 residues. Trimming took 0 bases from V and 6 from J; bases not matched to a gene: 6. Germline CDR1 and CDR2: SGDLS and YYNGEE.